A selection of T cell receptor beta chains follows, all from one sample in a study of prognosis after radiotherapy for stage I lung cancer. MiXCR was run by TCRdb on the multiplex PCR reads, yielding one entry per CDR3 protein. This sample carries 51,000 or so distinct CDR3 sequences, over 30% of them seen once, and the ten largest clones take approximately 8.3%. Sequenced material: PBMCs, taken before or after stereotactic body radiation therapy (not recorded which). The source of these receptors is a donor at least 50 years old with non-small cell lung cancer. Both conserved end residues are part of each CDR3. The D gene is left open where the match is weak.

TRBJ1-1,TRBV9,.,CASSPMLGHSEAFF
TRBJ2-2,TRBV25-1,.,CASGDRTGELFF
TRBJ2-2,TRBV27,.,CASSSKYRVAYTGELFF
TRBJ2-1,TRBV5-5,.,CASSFSLRNEQFF
TRBJ2-7,TRBV4-2,.,CASSQGSLEQYF
TRBJ1-4,TRBV6-1,TRBD1,CASSKDRNNEKLFF
TRBJ2-7,TRBV3-1,.,CSSIQRTVSYEQYF
TRBJ1-2,TRBV24-1,.,CATSDPSTANYGYTF
TRBJ2-5,TRBV11-2,TRBD1,CASRRTGGQETQYF
TRBJ1-1,TRBV18,.,CASSPDSLFAEAFF
TRBJ2-1,TRBV2,.,CASRPSSVANEQFF
TRBJ2-5,TRBV12-5,TRBD2,CASCFSGSMGEAQYF
TRBJ2-7,TRBV6-1,TRBD2,CASRPGTRPWEQYF
TRBJ2-1,TRBV5-1,.,CASSLAIGRTRDEQFF
TRBJ2-7,TRBV20-1,.,CSASSTYTYEQYF
TRBJ2-3,TRBV12-3/TRBV12-4,.,CASSLVQGLTDTQYF
TRBJ2-7,TRBV7-2,TRBD1,CASSFTGGAVYEQYF
TRBJ2-7,TRBV7-2,.,CAGSPSTHSYEQYF
TRBJ2-3,TRBV7-2,.,CASSLFDLTTDTQYF
TRBJ1-4,TRBV6-1,TRBD1,CASSEGTGFNEKLFF
TRBJ2-7,TRBV7-9,.,CASSLLDQQYF
TRBJ1-1,TRBV2,.,CASSEFGRVNTEAFF